These 29 T cell receptor beta chains were all obtained from the same sample, sequenced in a study of blood T cell repertoires in COVID-19. Some clones are missing from TCRdb's copy, which holds only in-frame ones; the method was immunoSEQ multiplex PCR. The sample shows about 300,000 clones, 85% to 90% of them seen only once. Input material: peripheral blood. All receptors derive from a woman aged 45-60 years with COVID-19, enrolled during active disease.

The chain combines TRBV2 with TRBJ1-3; D uncertain. Trimming removed 6 bases from V and 2 bases from J, with 17 bases in between. CDR1 and CDR2 from the germline V gene are SNHLY and FYNNEI. The CDR3 is 16 amino acids. The CDR3 is CASSRETTDTGNTIYF. CDR3 nucleotide sequence: TGTGCCAGCAGCCGGGAGACGACTGACACTGGAAACACCATATATTTT.

The V gene is TRBV11-3, the J gene TRBJ1-1; 10 positions agree with TRBD1. Looked up from germline, CDR1 is SGHNT and CDR2 is YENEEA. CDR3 length: 15 residues. The J segment lost 1 base and the V segment lost 3 bases, leaving 2 bases of the junction unmatched. Written as DNA, the CDR3 is TGTGCCAGCAGCTTCGGGGACAGGGGGAACACTGAAGCTTTCTTT. It encodes CASSFGDRGNTEAFF.

The CDR3 DNA reads TGTGCCAGCAGTGAAGGGGGAGCGGGGACCTACGAGCAGTACTTC. Translated, it gives CASSEGGAGTYEQYF. The chain carries TRBV6-1 and TRBJ2-7; 7 bases are shared with TRBD2. V lost 1 base and J lost 2; bases outside the gene matches: 5. The CDR3 runs to 15 residues. Germline CDR1 MNHNS, CDR2 SASEGT.

DNA for the CDR3: TGCGCCAGCAGTGAAGTGTCTAGCGGGAACACCGGGGAGCTGTTTTTT. It is translated as CASSEVSSGNTGELFF. The rearrangement uses TRBV10-2 and TRBJ2-2; 7 positions agree with TRBD2. This CDR3 is 16 amino acids long. V lost 3 bases and J lost 1; bases outside the gene matches: 5. Germline V CDR1 and CDR2: WSHSY, SAAADI.

CDR3 sequence: CASSPTVSQETQYF. CDR3 in DNA: TGTGCCAGTAGTCCGACAGTGTCCCAAGAGACCCAGTACTTC. The rearrangement links TRBV19 to TRBJ2-5; D may be TRBD1 (5 bases). CDR1 and CDR2 (germline): LNHDA, SQIVND (reference sequence). The CDR3 covers 14 residues. The V end lost 5 bases, the J end lost 1 base, and 11 bases lay between the germline ends.

This rearrangement joins TRBV23-1 to TRBJ2-7; 7 bases agree with TRBD2. TRBV23-1 is placed among ORFs of uncertain function. V lost 8 bases and J lost 3; bases outside the gene matches: 13. This CDR3 contains 15 residues. The CDR3 region is CASAGLGEGNYEQYF. The CDR3 nucleotides are TGCGCCAGCGCCGGGTTGGGGGAGGGCAACTACGAGCAGTACTTC.

This chain joins TRBV5-4 and TRBJ2-7, with TRBD2 identical over 10 bases. This CDR3 is built from 18 residues. The V segment lost 4 bases and the J segment 0 bases; nucleotides outside the gene matches: 13. CDR1 SGHNT and CDR2 YYREEE come from the germline V gene (reference sequence). CDR3 DNA: TGTGCCAGCAGCATACCGGGACTAGCGTTCCAGAGCTCCTACGAGCAGTACTTC. It encodes CASSIPGLAFQSSYEQYF.

The V and J genes are TRBV19 and TRBJ2-7; D might be TRBD2 (6 bases). The CDR3 length is 14 residues. Germline V gene sequence: CDR1 LNHDA, CDR2 SQIVND (reference sequence). The ends were cut back, 4 bases at V and 4 bases at J, with 14 bases in the middle. CDR3 sequence (DNA): TGTGCCAGTAGTAGGTCGGGAGAAGGGTACGAGCAGTACTTC. The encoded protein is CASSRSGEGYEQYF.

This clone was detected only once. J is TRBJ2-7 and V is TRBV7-9; D perhaps matches TRBD2 (5 bases). Germline CDR1 SEHNR, CDR2 FQNEAQ (reference sequence). Trimming left V 2 bases short and J 5 bases short, with 10 bases between. The CDR3 runs to 13 residues. The CDR3 here is CASSLNGKHEQYF. The CDR3 DNA reads as TGTGCCAGCAGCTTAAACGGGAAACACGAGCAGTACTTC.

This chain connects TRBV27 to TRBJ2-1; TRBD2 matches 8 bases. J gave up 3 bases and V 1 base, and 5 bases lay outside the gene matches. The CDR3 sequence is 16 residues long. Germline lookup yields CDR1 MNHEY and CDR2 SMNVEV (reference sequence). CDR3 sequence reads: CASSLFPGTSYNEQFF. CDR3 nucleotides: TGTGCCAGCAGTTTATTTCCCGGGACTAGCTACAATGAGCAGTTCTTC.

V and J are TRBV4-1 and TRBJ2-1; 9 bases match TRBD2. CDR3 length: 16 amino acids. Germline V lookup: CDR1 MGHRA, CDR2 YSYEKL. V lost 5 bases to trimming and J lost 4 bases; unmatched junction nucleotides: 9. The CDR3 spells CASSGPGTSRYNEQFF. CDR3 in DNA: TGCGCCAGCAGCGGCCCAGGGACTAGCAGATACAATGAGCAGTTCTTC.

The chain joins TRBV2 to TRBJ1-5; tentatively, D is TRBD1 (6 bases). Trimming shortened V by 6 bases and J by 3 bases, and 15 bases separated the two germline ends. This CDR3 has 15 residues. Germline V gene lookup returns CDR1 SNHLY and CDR2 FYNNEI. This CDR3 is CASRRRGIDNQPQHF. DNA for the CDR3: TGTGCCAGCAGACGAAGGGGGATCGACAATCAGCCCCAGCATTTT. Drawing the rest from reference TRBV2 and TRBJ1-5, the complete variable domain is EPEVTQTPSHQVTQMGQEVILRCVPISNHLYFYWYRQILGQKVEFLVSFYNNEISEKSEIFDDQFSVERPDGSNFTLKIRSTKLEDSAMYFCASRRRGIDNQPQHFGDGTRLSIL.

V usage is TRBV19 and J usage is TRBJ2-5, with D possibly being TRBD2 (5 bases). Germline loops: CDR1 LNHDA, CDR2 SQIVND (reference sequence). The V end lost 3 bases, the J end lost 5 bases, and 16 bases lay between the germline ends. The CDR3 covers 15 residues. CDR3 in amino acids: CASSIRETRRETQYF. The DNA of the CDR3 is TGTGCCAGTAGTATCAGAGAAACCCGGAGGGAGACCCAGTACTTC.

The chain joins TRBV7-2 to TRBJ1-2, with 8 bases fitting TRBD1. J lost 4 bases, V lost 4 bases, and 11 bases had no gene match. The CDR3 is 16 amino acids. Germline lookup yields CDR1 SGHTA and CDR2 FQGNSA. The CDR3 DNA reads TGTGCCAGCAGCTCCCGACAGGGGTTGCATCTCTATGGCTACACCTTC. This sequence encodes CASSSRQGLHLYGYTF.

The V and J genes are TRBV7-9 and TRBJ2-1, with D maybe TRBD2 (6 bases). The CDR3 covers 13 residues. V was trimmed by 5 bases and J by 9 bases, leaving 14 bases between them. Germline lookup yields CDR1 SEHNR and CDR2 FQNEAQ (reference sequence). The CDR3 loop is CASSTPGLPEQFF. CDR3 nucleotide sequence: TGTGCCAGCAGCACCCCGGGACTCCCTGAGCAGTTCTTC.

V gene TRBV2 combines with J gene TRBJ2-3, with D perhaps matching TRBD2 (5 bases). V was cut by 3 bases and J by 3 bases, with 10 bases left in between. Per the germline V gene, CDR1 is SNHLY and CDR2 is FYNNEI. There are 14 residues in the CDR3. CDR3 in amino acids: CASSDWGDTDTQYF. CDR3 in DNA: TGTGCCAGCAGTGACTGGGGAGATACAGATACGCAGTATTTT. Looking up the rest from reference TRBV2 and TRBJ2-3 gives the full variable domain: EPEVTQTPSHQVTQMGQEVILRCVPISNHLYFYWYRQILGQKVEFLVSFYNNEISEKSEIFDDQFSVERPDGSNFTLKIRSTKLEDSAMYFCASSDWGDTDTQYFGPGTRLTVL.

CDR3 region: CASSPTGGGLYGYTF. As DNA, the CDR3 is TGTGCCAGCAGCCCCACAGGGGGCGGTTTGTATGGCTACACCTTC. The rearrangement uses TRBV7-9 and TRBJ1-2; 9 nucleotides match TRBD1. Germline CDR1 reads SEHNR; CDR2 reads FQNEAQ (reference sequence). V lost 5 bases, J lost 5 bases, and 9 bases stayed unmatched. This CDR3 is built from 15 residues.

This clone turned up a few times. The chain is built from TRBV29-1 and TRBJ2-2; TRBD1 matches 7 bases. From germline, CDR1 is SQVTM and CDR2 ANQGSEA. CDR3 length: 13 residues. V dropped 6 bases and J dropped 1; count of bases not matched to a gene: 2. The CDR3 protein is CSVTGWNTGELFF. CDR3 bases: TGCAGCGTGACAGGGTGGAACACCGGGGAGCTGTTTTTT.

This clone was detected once. The chain links TRBV5-1 to TRBJ2-1, with D possibly being TRBD2 (5 bases). V was shortened by 4 bases and J by 9 bases, with 11 bases between the two germline ends. The CDR3 runs 12 residues. CDR1 is SGHRS, CDR2 YFSETQ, per germline. The CDR3 loop reads CASSPTSIEQFF. CDR3 sequence (DNA): TGCGCCAGCAGCCCTACTAGTATTGAGCAGTTCTTC.

The chain links TRBV9 to TRBJ2-3, with 11 positions matching TRBD2. The germline V gene encodes CDR1 SGDLS and CDR2 YYNGEE. There are 20 residues in the CDR3. Trimming took 6 bases from V and 4 from J; bases not matched to a gene: 22. CDR3 nucleotide sequence: TGTGCCAGCACGGGGGGAGAGATAGCGGGAGGGCCTTTTTTCGCAGATACGCAGTATTTT. Its protein product is CASTGGEIAGGPFFADTQYF.

The chain couples TRBV18 to TRBJ1-2; tentatively, D is TRBD1 (6 bases). This CDR3 has 14 amino acids. V was trimmed by 8 bases and J by 3 bases, leaving 16 bases between them. From germline, CDR1 is KGHSH and CDR2 LQKENI. The CDR3 nucleotides are TGTGCCAGCCGAACTACTACAGGGTACTATGGCTACACCTTC. Translation: CASRTTTGYYGYTF.

This chain connects TRBV30 to TRBJ2-1; 12 bases are a match to TRBD2. This CDR3 comprises 13 residues. The germline gives CDR1 GTSNPN, CDR2 SVGIG (reference sequence). J gave up 8 bases and V 3 bases, and 2 bases lay outside the gene matches. In DNA, the CDR3 is TGTGCCTGGAGGACTAGCGGGAGTTATGAGCAGTTCTTC. It translates to CAWRTSGSYEQFF.

V is TRBV10-3 and J is TRBJ2-2, with 9 bases fitting TRBD1. V lost 2 bases to trimming and J lost 6 bases; unmatched junction nucleotides: 4. The length of the CDR3 is 15 residues. The germline V gene encodes CDR1 ENHRY and CDR2 SYGVKD. The CDR3 region has the DNA TGTGCCATCAGTGAGGGACAGGGGTTGCCCGGGGAGCTGTTTTTT. Its protein product is CAISEGQGLPGELFF.

The rearrangement links TRBV15 to TRBJ2-2; D is unresolved. Between the trimmed V and J ends, which lost 1 base and 7 bases, there was a span of 7 bases. Germline V gene sequence: CDR1 LNHNV, CDR2 YYDKDF (reference sequence). The CDR3 is made up of 13 amino acids. The CDR3 region has the DNA TGTGCCACCAGCAGAGCCCCCCGCGGGGAGCTGTTTTTT. Translated: CATSRAPRGELFF. Variable domain in full (rest from reference TRBV15 and TRBJ2-2): DAMVIQNPRYQVTQFGKPVTLSCSQTLNHNVMYWYQQKSSQAPKLLFHYYDKDFNNEADTPDNFQSRRPNTSFCFLDIRSPGLGDTAMYLCATSRAPRGELFFGEGSRLTVL.

Only one count was recorded for this clone. The gene calls are TRBV18 and TRBJ2-7, with D perhaps matching TRBD2 (5 bases). The CDR3 contains 15 residues. V lost 4 bases, J lost 2 bases, and 15 bases lay in between. Germline lookup yields CDR1 KGHSH and CDR2 LQKENI. The CDR3 DNA reads as TGTGCCAGCTCACGAGGCCGGGAACCAACCTACGAGCAGTACTTC. It is translated as CASSRGREPTYEQYF.

Written as DNA, the CDR3 is TGTGCCACCAGTCCAACACAGGGGAACACCGGGGAGCTGTTTTTT. Protein sequence: CATSPTQGNTGELFF. This chain links TRBV24-1 with TRBJ2-2; D is perhaps TRBD1 (6 bases). Germline V lookup: CDR1 KGHDR, CDR2 SFDVKD. The V and J ends lost 6 bases and 1 base respectively, with 11 bases between them. The CDR3 spans 15 residues.

The CDR3 loop is CASSSLAGVDEQYF. The CDR3 region has the DNA TGTGCCAGCAGCTCATTAGCGGGAGTGGACGAGCAGTACTTC. The chain recombines TRBV9 with TRBJ2-7; 9 bases agree with TRBD2. V shed 4 bases and J 5 bases; nucleotides not matched to a gene: 7. There are 14 residues in the CDR3. Per germline, CDR1 SGDLS and CDR2 YYNGEE. The whole variable domain, remainder taken from reference TRBV9 and TRBJ2-7, is DSGVTQTPKHLITATGQRVTLRCSPRSGDLSVYWYQQSLDQGLQFLIQYYNGEERAKGNILERFSAQQFPDLHSELNLSSLELGDSALYFCASSSLAGVDEQYFGPGTRLTVT.

The chain combines TRBV19 with TRBJ2-7, with TRBD1 identical over 8 bases. With V trimmed by 6 bases and J by 7 bases, 11 bases remained unmatched. CDR1 is LNHDA, CDR2 SQIVND, per germline (reference sequence). The CDR3 consists of 14 residues. The CDR3 nucleotides are TGTGCCAGTAGACCGGGACAGGCCCTTAAGGAGCAGTACTTC. Its translation: CASRPGQALKEQYF. The full variable domain, completed using reference TRBV19 and TRBJ2-7, is DGGITQSPKYLFRKEGQNVTLSCEQNLNHDAMYWYRQDPGQGLRLIYYSQIVNDFQKGDIAEGYSVSREKKESFPLTVTSAQKNPTAFYLCASRPGQALKEQYFGPGTRLTVT.

The chain combines TRBV2 with TRBJ1-2; 7 nucleotides line up with TRBD1. The CDR3 length is 16 residues. CDR1 is SNHLY and CDR2 is FYNNEI in the germline V gene. V was pared by 4 bases and J by 2 bases, with 10 bases of the junction left unmatched. Here the CDR3 reads CASSGATSGGNYGYTF. The CDR3 DNA reads as TGTGCCAGCAGTGGAGCCACGTCAGGGGGAAACTATGGCTACACCTTC.